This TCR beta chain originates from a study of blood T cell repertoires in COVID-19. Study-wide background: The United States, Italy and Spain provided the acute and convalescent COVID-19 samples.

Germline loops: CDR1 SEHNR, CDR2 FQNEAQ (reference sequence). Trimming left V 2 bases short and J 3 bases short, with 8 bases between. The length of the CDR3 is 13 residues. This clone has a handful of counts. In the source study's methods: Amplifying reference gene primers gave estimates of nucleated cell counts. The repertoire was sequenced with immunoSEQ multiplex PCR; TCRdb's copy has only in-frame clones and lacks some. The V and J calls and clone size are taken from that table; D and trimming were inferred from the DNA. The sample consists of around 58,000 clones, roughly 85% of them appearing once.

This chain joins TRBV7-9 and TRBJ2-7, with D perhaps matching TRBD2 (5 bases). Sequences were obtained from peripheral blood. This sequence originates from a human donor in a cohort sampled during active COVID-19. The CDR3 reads CASSLIGIYEQYF. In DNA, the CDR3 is TGTGCCAGCAGCTTAATCGGGATCTACGAGCAGTACTTC.